This TCR beta chain is from a study of T cell responses to AZD1222 COVID-19 vaccine (dated by TCRdb to about 2021). Study-level background: AZD1222 recipients with second doses at about 4 weeks or about 12 weeks were pooled, because spike-specific TCR depth and breadth did not differ between schedules. Trial participants were enrolled by age into subgroups of 18-55, 56-69 and 70-plus years, and around 140, 26 and 57 TCR-sequenced participants, respectively, were included in these subgroups. A total of 240 or so trial participants underwent TCR sequencing, of whom under 220 had received two doses of AZD1222 and around 25 had received two doses of the MenACWY control vaccine.

The CDR3 regions of human TCRbeta chains were analyzed by immunosequencing. Processing in the source paper ran as follows. TCRs in the repertoires were compared against a reference library of SARS-CoV-2-specific TCRs that had been generated with the MIRA antigen-specificity platform. Breadth was defined as the fraction of unique TCRs that were SARS-CoV-2-associated, and depth was defined as the fraction of total T cells that were SARS-CoV-2-associated. Each spike-specific TCR was assigned to its reactive spike region and to a CD4 or CD8 class using the MIRA data. Log10-transformed breadth and depth values were compared by one-way ANOVA with Sidak's multiple comparisons tests. Here the immuneACCESS table is served through TCRdb, limited to in-frame sequences with V and J called. Missing clones are a known gap in these copies; in checked studies unresolved V genes cover under half, and the rest lacks a known reason. That table is the source of V, J and clone size, and D and trimming were worked out from the DNA. This sample holds some 120,000 clones; around 93% were observed only once. The leading ten clones occupy 1.1% of the sample.

Concerning this clone itself: The antigen this receptor binds is unknown. No base quality values were provided; no much bigger clone lies one nucleotide off.

Overall study results and their limits: A significant rise in spike-specific TCR breadth and depth was observed after two AZD1222 doses relative to day 0 and relative to MenACWY recipients. Only five or six AZD1222 recipients were SARS-CoV-2 seropositive at baseline, limiting conclusions about previously exposed vaccinees. The whole spike protein was spanned by vaccine-associated CD4 TCRs, and dominant responses were seen in regions 160-218 and 743-854. Because no day 14 peak-response samples were available, the repertoires could be characterized only after the peak T cell response. Reportedly, almost half of the unique spike-specific TCRs recognized epitopes lying outside the regions that are mutated in the B.1.351 and B.1.1.7 variants. Participants were mostly white British and included more females than males, and it was suggested by the authors that clonal diversity may have been underestimated. The 56-69-year group was small, and its depth increase did not reach significance, likely because of low power.

Sample time point, as interpreted from the label and publication: baseline before first vaccination. Vaccinee samples were obtained from the UK trials COV001 and COV002, which included a single-blind randomized controlled phase 2/3 trial of AZD1222 (ChAdOx1 nCoV-19) in healthy adults. Trial participant PBMC samples were collected at day 0 and day 28 after the second dose for TCRbeta chain sequencing. Sequencing was performed on peripheral blood, taken on day 0 of AZD1222 vaccination. The clonotype was recovered from an adult in good health.

The CDR3 region reads CASSLRGGTYNEQFF. The DNA sequence reads TGTGCCAGCAGCCTGAGGGGCGGGACTTACAATGAGCAGTTCTTC. The rearranged segments are TRBV5-6 and TRBJ2-1; TRBD2 might be the D gene, on 6 matching bases. Taken from cysteine to phenylalanine, the CDR3 has 15 residues. Kept here is only the CDR3 DNA, which spans 45 bases and is read in frame from base 1. V is shortened by 4 bases, J by 4 bases, and the region joining them spans 15 bases. Via the germline V gene, CDR1 is SGHDT and CDR2 YYEEEE.